This is a list of T cell receptor beta chains from one sample in a study of beta chain features in type 1 diabetes. Using immunoSEQ multiplex PCR, the repertoire was profiled, and TCRdb retains in-frame clones only, with some absent. The sample lists under 450,000 clones; around 14% were seen once. The material sequenced was naive CD4+ T cells from blood. The receptors come from a man aged 25-40 years in good health. The CDR3 runs from the conserved cysteine through the conserved F or W. The order of the fields is CDR3 protein, CDR3 DNA, clone size, V gene, J gene, D gene. The D gene is left open where the match is weak. The size of a clone is reported for some rows only, either as once, few or many, or as a class for expanded clones.

cdr3_aa: CASSVSGQRAMETQYF
cdr3_nt: TGTGCCAGCAGCGTCTCGGGACAGAGGGCTATGGAGACCCAGTACTTC
clone_size: NA
v_call: TRBV9
j_call: TRBJ2-5
d_call: TRBD1

cdr3_aa: CASTRLAGWNEQFF
cdr3_nt: TGTGCCAGCACCCGACTAGCGGGATGGAATGAGCAGTTCTTC
clone_size: NA
v_call: TRBV6-5
j_call: TRBJ2-1
d_call: TRBD2

cdr3_aa: CASSPLGAGRTDTQYF
cdr3_nt: TGTGCCAGCAGCCCCCTTGGGGCGGGTCGGACAGATACGCAGTATTTT
clone_size: NA
v_call: TRBV5-4
j_call: TRBJ2-3
d_call: NA

cdr3_aa: CASSLVTGFAYEQYF
cdr3_nt: TGTGCCAGCAGCTTGGTGACTGGATTTGCCTACGAGCAGTACTTC
clone_size: few
v_call: TRBV5-4
j_call: TRBJ2-7
d_call: NA

cdr3_aa: CASARTGVNTGELFF
cdr3_nt: TGTGCCAGCGCAAGGACAGGGGTGAACACCGGGGAGCTGTTTTTT
clone_size: few
v_call: TRBV11-2
j_call: TRBJ2-2
d_call: TRBD1

cdr3_aa: CAWAPSVNEQFF
cdr3_nt: TGTGCCTGGGCCCCCTCGGTAAATGAGCAGTTCTTC
clone_size: NA
v_call: TRBV30
j_call: TRBJ2-1
d_call: NA

cdr3_aa: CASSQGVGYTF
cdr3_nt: TGTGCCAGCAGCCAAGGGGTCGGCTACACCTTC
clone_size: few
v_call: TRBV6-5
j_call: TRBJ1-2
d_call: NA

cdr3_aa: CASSQDPRGAADTQYF
cdr3_nt: TGCGCCAGCAGCCAAGATCCCCGGGGGGCGGCAGATACGCAGTATTTT
clone_size: few
v_call: TRBV4-3
j_call: TRBJ2-3
d_call: NA

cdr3_aa: CAWTSRRIYNEQFF
cdr3_nt: TGTGCCTGGACTAGCCGAAGAATTTACAATGAGCAGTTCTTC
clone_size: few
v_call: TRBV30
j_call: TRBJ2-1
d_call: NA

cdr3_aa: CASSQDGTLRPWPNVLTF
cdr3_nt: TGCGCCAGCAGCCAAGATGGGACGCTCCGTCCCTGGCCCAACGTCCTGACTTTC
clone_size: NA
v_call: TRBV4-3
j_call: TRBJ2-6
d_call: NA

cdr3_aa: CASSPRTDGYTF
cdr3_nt: TGTGCCAGCAGCCCGAGGACAGATGGCTACACCTTC
clone_size: few
v_call: TRBV5-4
j_call: TRBJ1-2
d_call: NA

cdr3_aa: CAWVKTGTGGKKLFF
cdr3_nt: TGTGCCTGGGTGAAAACCGGGACAGGGGGTAAAAAACTGTTTTTT
clone_size: few
v_call: TRBV30
j_call: TRBJ1-4
d_call: TRBD1

cdr3_aa: CASSLADAGGYTF
cdr3_nt: TGTGCCAGCAGCTTGGCAGATGCGGGGGGCTACACCTTC
clone_size: NA
v_call: TRBV7-2
j_call: TRBJ1-2
d_call: NA

cdr3_aa: CASSPPQREGRDEQFF
cdr3_nt: TGTGCCAGCTCACCACCCCAGCGGGAGGGCCGCGATGAGCAGTTCTTC
clone_size: NA
v_call: TRBV18
j_call: TRBJ2-1
d_call: TRBD2

cdr3_aa: CSVAPLAGATGELFF
cdr3_nt: TGCAGCGTTGCCCCACTAGCGGGAGCCACCGGGGAGCTGTTTTTT
clone_size: few
v_call: TRBV29-1
j_call: TRBJ2-2
d_call: TRBD2

cdr3_aa: CASSPRDTQYF
cdr3_nt: TGTGCCAGCAGTCCCAGGGATACGCAGTATTTT
clone_size: NA
v_call: TRBV6-6
j_call: TRBJ2-3
d_call: NA

cdr3_aa: CASSLTPDTQYF
cdr3_nt: TGTGCCAGCAGCTTAACTCCAGATACGCAGTATTTT
clone_size: few
v_call: TRBV5-6
j_call: TRBJ2-3
d_call: NA

cdr3_aa: CASRSRGLDEQFF
cdr3_nt: TGTGCCAGCAGGAGTAGGGGACTTGATGAGCAGTTCTTC
clone_size: NA
v_call: TRBV14
j_call: TRBJ2-1
d_call: NA

cdr3_aa: CASSLLTPLAGADTQYF
cdr3_nt: TGTGCCAGCAGCTTACTCACTCCACTAGCGGGCGCGGATACGCAGTATTTT
clone_size: few
v_call: TRBV7-9
j_call: TRBJ2-3
d_call: TRBD2

cdr3_aa: CASSAVDNYGYTF
cdr3_nt: TGCGCCAGCAGCGCAGTGGACAACTATGGCTACACCTTC
clone_size: NA
v_call: TRBV5-1
j_call: TRBJ1-2
d_call: NA

cdr3_aa: CSVGTGGRARETQYF
cdr3_nt: TGCAGCGTCGGTACGGGCGGGAGGGCCAGGGAGACCCAGTACTTC
clone_size: NA
v_call: TRBV29-1
j_call: TRBJ2-5
d_call: TRBD2

cdr3_aa: CSVDRTGGTGELFF
cdr3_nt: TGCAGCGTTGACAGGACAGGGGGCACCGGGGAGCTGTTTTTT
clone_size: NA
v_call: TRBV29-1
j_call: TRBJ2-2
d_call: TRBD1

cdr3_aa: CASSVDRGSNTEAFF
cdr3_nt: TGTGCCAGCAGCGTAGATCGGGGATCGAACACTGAAGCTTTCTTT
clone_size: NA
v_call: TRBV9
j_call: TRBJ1-1
d_call: NA